This T cell receptor beta chain was recorded in a study of T cells after yellow fever vaccination. The wider study: Fractions of low cell number were prepared using SMART-Seq v4 Ultra Low Input.

Looked up from germline, CDR1 is SGHRS and CDR2 is YFSETQ. This CDR3 is 15 amino acids long. The V and J ends lost 0 bases and 7 bases, in that order; junction bases with no gene match: 7. Study-level findings and limits: Reappearance after the booster was observed for most primary-vaccination clones (about 97% CD4, over 70% CD8).

About this clonotype itself: What it binds is unknown.

Template switching with 5'RACE generated the TCR cDNA and added a universal primer site and UMIs. From the 5' RACE reads, TCRdb called clonotypes with MiXCR, one entry per CDR3 protein. The sample shows 300,000 to 350,000 distinct CDR3 sequences, under 5% of them seen only once. The chain links TRBV5-1 to TRBJ1-2, with 9 positions matching TRBD1. This clonotype was obtained from a man aged 18 to 29 who received the YFV17D yellow fever vaccine. The sample consisted of PBMCs, taken 5 days after the yellow fever booster vaccination. Here the CDR3 reads CASSLVPGQGGGYTF. CDR3 DNA sequence: TGCGCCAGCAGCTTGGTTCCGGGACAGGGAGGTGGCTACACCTTC.